In this sample, the clone carrying this T cell receptor (beta chain) turned up once. As yet, its antigen is unknown. The data are from a study of T cells in Graves' hyperthyroidism and ophthalmopathy. Study overall: The authors collected peripheral blood at initial diagnosis, before any treatment. General observations from the study: Researchers found most expanded thyroid clonotypes above 0.001 in blood as well. Researchers report that a 13 V-J model separated ophthalmopathy from stable hyperthyroidism.

The CDR3 regions of TCR beta were amplified from RNA transcripts. Using the HTBI primer set, a first-round RT-PCR was run on the TCR CDR3. TCRdb passed the multiplex PCR reads through MiXCR, listing each CDR3 protein once. This sample has roughly 57,000 distinct CDR3 sequences, with about 57% found just once. The CDR3 sequence is 15 residues long. The germline CDR1 and CDR2 sequences are SEHNR and FQNEAQ (reference sequence). V lost 4 bases, J lost 6 bases, and 10 bases stayed unmatched. Each ophthalmopathy patient scored at least 3 on the Clinical Activity Score and at least 4 on NOSPECS grade, with duration under 3 months.

Sequencing was done on a sample of blood. The sequence came from an older woman with Graves' ophthalmopathy. The rearrangement uses TRBV7-9 and TRBJ1-2; the match to TRBD1 covers 8 bases. CDR3 region: CASSSLGQGADGYTF. The CDR3 coding sequence is TGTGCCAGCAGCTCACTCGGTCAGGGGGCGGATGGCTACACCTTC.